This TCR beta chain was obtained from a study of cytomegalovirus exposure and HLA in healthy donors. Study-level background: Unique TCRs from HLA-typed donors, 80 million to 90 million of them, were held in an early data release. Study-wide points: In vitro confirmation showed three CMV-associated chains to be CMV antigen specific. Presence/absence analyses assumed roughly uniform sequencing depth across donors, which may not hold.

Vbeta (60) and Jbeta (13) primers were used in the PCR. Measured with immunoSEQ multiplex PCR; TCRdb has only the in-frame clones, and not every one. The profile shows 150,000 to 200,000 clones, over 65% of them singletons. Concerning this clone itself: Its antigen is undetermined.

Per germline, CDR1 SGHRS and CDR2 YFSETQ. CDR3 size: 14 residues. With 1 base clipped from V and 2 bases from J, the junction kept 0 bases outside the gene matches. This TCR was recovered from a woman aged 25 to 39 in good health and CMV-seronegative. This chain links TRBV5-1 with TRBJ1-5, with 7 bases identical to TRBD1. Sequencing was done on a sample of PBMCs. CDR3 bases: TGCGCCAGCAGCTTGACAGGGGGCAATCAGCCCCAGCATTTT. Its translation: CASSLTGGNQPQHF.